A selection of T cell receptor beta chains follows, all from one sample in a study of long-term antiretroviral therapy in people with HIV. This table comes from immunoSEQ multiplex PCR, and its TCRdb copy is limited to in-frame clones, with some not included. The table shows about 14,000 clones, with 65% to 90% occurring only once. Source: unsorted PBMCs, taken 0.4 years after starting antiretroviral therapy. These receptors all stem from a man aged 30 to 45 with HIV. The CDR3 runs from the conserved cysteine through the conserved F or W. D genes are given only for firm matches. Clone size is stated in some rows and not others, as once, few, many or a class when expanded.

len | j_gene | d_gene | v_gene | abundance | CDR3aa | CDR3nt
14 | TRBJ1-1 | - | TRBV11-2 | - | CASSLGPLNTEAFF | TGTGCCAGCAGCTTAGGCCCGTTGAACACTGAAGCTTTCTTT
15 | TRBJ1-5 | - | TRBV7-9 | few | CASSLGGNSNQPQHF | TGTGCCAGCAGCTTAGGGGGTAATAGCAATCAGCCCCAGCATTTT
16 | TRBJ2-7 | TRBD1 | TRBV5-5 | - | CASASGTGGPSYEQYF | TGTGCCAGCGCTTCGGGGACAGGGGGGCCTTCCTACGAGCAGTACTTC
18 | TRBJ2-1 | TRBD2 | TRBV5-1 | - | CASSTDASGRAPYNEQFF | TGCGCCAGCAGCACCGATGCTAGCGGGCGCGCTCCTTACAATGAGCAGTTCTTC
15 | TRBJ2-2 | TRBD2 | TRBV14 | once | CASRLAGGLAGELFF | TGTGCCAGCAGACTAGCGGGAGGGCTCGCCGGGGAGCTGTTTTTT
17 | TRBJ2-7 | - | TRBV19 | - | CASTSPILTDQSYEQYF | TGTGCCAGTACCTCCCCGATCCTGACAGATCAGAGCTACGAGCAGTACTTC
13 | TRBJ2-1 | - | TRBV4-3 | - | CASSQEPRHGQFF | TGCGCCAGCAGCCAAGAACCCCGGCACGGGCAGTTCTTC
15 | TRBJ1-1 | - | TRBV25-1 | - | CASRLTGLQNTEAFF | TGTGCCAGCAGATTAACAGGGTTACAGAACACTGAAGCTTTCTTT
18 | TRBJ2-3 | - | TRBV12-5 | - | CASGLTSVAGGATDTQYF | TGTGCTAGTGGCCTTACTAGTGTAGCAGGAGGGGCCACAGATACGCAGTATTTT
15 | TRBJ1-2 | - | TRBV4-3 | - | CASSQDSGTNYGYTF | TGCGCCAGCAGCCAAGATAGTGGCACTAACTATGGCTACACCTTC
14 | TRBJ1-1 | - | TRBV19 | - | CASSIPRLNTEAFF | TGTGCCAGTAGTATCCCCCGGTTGAACACTGAAGCTTTCTTT
14 | TRBJ1-1 | - | TRBV5-4 | - | CASSRQRQNTEAFF | TGTGCCAGCAGCCGACAGAGACAGAACACTGAAGCTTTCTTT
17 | TRBJ2-7 | - | TRBV9 | - | CASSGGLAGQLTYEQYF | TGTGCCAGCAGCGGAGGCCTAGCCGGACAGTTAACCTACGAGCAGTACTTC